This TCR beta chain emerged from a study of post-analysis software for immune sequencing data. This clonotype turned up a few times. Unique molecular identifiers were carried by the TCR beta cDNA libraries. TCRdb ran MiXCR on the PCR reads and lists one entry per CDR3 protein. The sample contains 350,000 to 450,000 distinct CDR3 sequences, approximately 37% of which appear only once. Sequences were obtained from blood. The receptor was derived from a girl aged 2 to 10 with multiple sclerosis.

CDR3 sequence: CASSITRTSGGTQETQYF. DNA of the CDR3: TGTGCCAGCAGCATCACCCGGACTAGCGGGGGAACACAAGAGACCCAGTACTTC. The chain links TRBV7-9 to TRBJ2-5, with 13 bases aligning to TRBD2. The trim removed 5 bases at V and 2 bases at J, leaving 11 bases unmatched. Germline V CDR1 and CDR2: SEHNR, FQNEAQ (reference sequence). This CDR3 is 18 amino acids long.